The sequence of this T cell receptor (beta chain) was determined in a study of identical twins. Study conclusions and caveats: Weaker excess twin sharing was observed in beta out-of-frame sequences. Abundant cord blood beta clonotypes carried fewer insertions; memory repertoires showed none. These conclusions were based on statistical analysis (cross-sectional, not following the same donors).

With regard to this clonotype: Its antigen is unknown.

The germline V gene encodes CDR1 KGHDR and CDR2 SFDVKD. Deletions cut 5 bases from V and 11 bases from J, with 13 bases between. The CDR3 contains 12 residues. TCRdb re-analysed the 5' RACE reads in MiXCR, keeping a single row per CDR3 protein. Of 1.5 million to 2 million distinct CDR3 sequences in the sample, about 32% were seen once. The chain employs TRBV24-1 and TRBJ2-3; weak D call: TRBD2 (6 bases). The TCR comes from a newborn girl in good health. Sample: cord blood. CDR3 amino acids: CATSAGTQKQYF. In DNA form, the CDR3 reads TGTGCCACCAGTGCGGGGACTCAGAAGCAGTATTTT.